This paragraph covers one TCR beta chain sequence. Just one base apart from a much larger clone, this may be a read error. The data stem from a study of regulatory T cells in long-lasting Graves disease. Background on the study: Graves' cases, newly diagnosed, had used antithyroid drugs under 3 months.

Construction of TCR beta libraries relied on iRepertoire HTBI primers and on Arm-PCR targeting CDR3 regions. TCRdb re-analysed the multiplex PCR reads in MiXCR, keeping a single row per CDR3 protein. The repertoire holds about 240,000 distinct CDR3 sequences, with just over 20% as singletons. Time point given: newly diagnosed GD, antithyroid drugs for less than 3 months. TCR sequences were obtained from RNA taken from PBMCs. The sample in question was peripheral blood mononuclear cells (PBMCs), obtained at new diagnosis, from a patient treated with antithyroid drugs. The sequence derives from a female donor with Graves disease.

The CDR3 region has the DNA TGTGCCAGCAGCTTCAGGGGACAGGGGCCCTGCGAGCAGTACTTC. It specifies CASSFRGQGPCEQYF. The rearrangement uses TRBV7-2 and TRBJ2-7, with TRBD1 matching 10 bases. The germline CDR1 and CDR2 sequences are SGHTA and FQGNSA. Losses at the gene ends were 3 bases for V and 6 bases for J; bases not matched to a gene: 8. The CDR3 length is 15 residues.